Given below is one T cell receptor beta chain in context. This specimen comes from a study of blood T cell repertoires in COVID-19. Overall study: The origin of the acute and convalescent COVID-19 samples was the United States, Italy and Spain. The cDNA or gDNA used as material had been derived from T cells, B-cell-depleted T cells, or PBMCs.

Cohort assignment relied on participant-reported clinical history. V was cut by 5 bases and J by 2 bases, with 15 bases left in between. Germline V gene lookup returns CDR1 SEHNR and CDR2 FQNEAQ (reference sequence). The CDR3 loop spans 15 amino acids. Generated by immunoSEQ multiplex PCR, the TCRdb table keeps only in-frame clones and is missing some. Of approximately 180,000 clones listed, around 82% are singletons. The sample taken for sequencing was PBMCs or T cells enriched from blood (not recorded which). This receptor was identified in a woman aged 45-65 years with acute COVID-19. The chain employs TRBV7-9 and TRBJ1-2; weak D call: TRBD1 (5 bases). The DNA for the CDR3 is TGTGCCAGCAGCCCTGGGGCTTTAGGAAACTATGGCTACACCTTC. Translated, it gives CASSPGALGNYGYTF. Supplemented by reference TRBV7-9 and TRBJ1-2, the full variable domain reads DTGVSQNPRHKITKRGQNVTFRCDPISEHNRLYWYRQTLGQGPEFLTYFQNEAQLEKSRLLSDRFSAERPKGSFSTLEIQRTEQGDSAMYLCASSPGALGNYGYTFGSGTRLTVV.